The clone carrying this TCR beta chain was found a few times. Time point denoted: patch test 2, 6 weeks after DPC sensitization. Treatment described: therapeutic diphenylcyclopropenone sensitization with weekly scalp DPC. This sample was taken from a study of human T cells and chemical hapten exposure. TCRdb used MiXCR to reprocess the RACE reads, holding one entry per CDR3 protein. Found here are tens of thousands of distinct CDR3 sequences, 10% of them singletons; the top ten hold approximately 7%. The sequence was collected from a woman in her 50s with alopecia areata. Some clones in this sample may be carry-over from other donors' samples. This sample comprised whole blood, obtained in connection with sensitization to the hapten diphenylcyclopropenone (DPC).

CDR3 protein: CSARDRTGTSGRNEQFF. CDR3 in DNA: TGCAGTGCTAGAGATAGAACCGGGACTAGCGGGAGGAATGAGCAGTTCTTC. The chain couples TRBV20-1 to TRBJ2-1; TRBD2 matches at 15 bases. The CDR3 is made up of 17 amino acids. J lost 7 bases, V lost 0 bases, and 7 bases had no gene match. Germline lookup yields CDR1 DFQATT and CDR2 SNEGSKA (reference sequence).